This is a list of T cell receptor beta chains from one sample in a study of Ad26.COV2.S vaccination and SARS-CoV-2 variants. Assay used: immunoSEQ multiplex PCR; TCRdb lists only in-frame clones, some missing. The sample contains about 350,000 clones, around 84% of which appear only once. Sequenced material: peripheral blood, taken in a trial of Ad26.COV2.S vaccine versus placebo. Source of these receptors: a person aged 18 to 59 who received the Ad26.COV2.S COVID-19 vaccine or a placebo. The CDR3 runs from the conserved cysteine through the conserved F or W. A D gene is named only where the DNA matches it firmly. Some rows have no size entry. The others give once, few or many, or a class for an expanded clone.

v_gene	len	j_gene	d_gene	abundance	CDR3nt	CDR3aa
TRBV7-9	17	TRBJ2-1	TRBD2	-	TGTGCCAGCAGCTTAGTGGTTGGGCGGGAGAAACACAATGAGCAGTTCTTC	CASSLVVGREKHNEQFF
TRBV9	17	TRBJ2-1	-	-	TGTGCCAGCAGCTCAATGCTGGCAGGGGCATCCTACAATGAGCAGTTCTTC	CASSSMLAGASYNEQFF
TRBV3-1/TRBV3-2	15	TRBJ2-7	TRBD2	few	TGTGCCAGCAGCCAGGGACTAGCGGGAGCAGGCGAGCAGTACTTC	CASSQGLAGAGEQYF
TRBV18	15	TRBJ2-4	TRBD1	-	TGTGCCAGCTCACCGGACAGGCCGGTCAAAAACATTCAGTACTTC	CASSPDRPVKNIQYF
TRBV5-1	14	TRBJ2-2	-	once	TGCGCCAGCAGTTCCGACATAGTCACCGGGGAGCTGTTTTTT	CASSSDIVTGELFF
TRBV7-2	16	TRBJ2-7	TRBD2	-	TGTGCCAGCAGCTCACCAGGACTAGCGGGGACCTACGAGCAGTACTTC	CASSSPGLAGTYEQYF
TRBV10-2	12	TRBJ1-5	-	-	TGCGCCAGCAGTGACAGGCCTCAGCCCCAGCATTTT	CASSDRPQPQHF
TRBV7-2	12	TRBJ2-1	-	-	TGTGCCAGCAGCTTAATACCGGGTGAGCAGTTCTTC	CASSLIPGEQFF
TRBV6-5	11	TRBJ1-1	-	-	TGTGCGACAGGAGGAAACACTGAAGCTTTCTTT	CATGGNTEAFF
TRBV7-9	15	TRBJ1-6	-	-	TGTGCCAGCAGCTTAGACGGGGGTTTAGATTCACCCCTCCACTTT	CASSLDGGLDSPLHF
TRBV4-3	20	TRBJ2-3	-	-	TGCGCCAGCAGCCAATCCCCCCAGGACAGCGGTACCTCTAGCACAGATACGCAGTATTTT	CASSQSPQDSGTSSTDTQYF
TRBV28	16	TRBJ1-6	-	once	TGTGCCAGCAGTTTATTTAGGGACAATTATAATTCACCCCTCCACTTT	CASSLFRDNYNSPLHF
TRBV7-2	14	TRBJ2-7	TRBD2	-	TGTGCCAGCAGCGACGGGACTAGCGGGAGGAGGCAGTACTTC	CASSDGTSGRRQYF
TRBV30	12	TRBJ2-5	-	few	TGTGCCTGGAGCAGGGCCCTGGAGACCCAGTACTTC	CAWSRALETQYF
TRBV6-5	13	TRBJ1-2	-	-	TGTGCCAGCAGTTATGGTTTCGGCGTTGGCTACACCTTC	CASSYGFGVGYTF
TRBV4-3	19	TRBJ2-3	TRBD1	-	TGCGCCAGCAGCCAACTCTTCGACCACAGACAGGGGCGCACAGATACGCAGTATTTT	CASSQLFDHRQGRTDTQYF
TRBV3-1/TRBV3-2	16	TRBJ2-2	TRBD2	-	TGTGCCAGCAGCCAAGGGGGACTAGCCCGCCCCGGGGAGCTGTTTTTT	CASSQGGLARPGELFF
TRBV4-1	18	TRBJ2-1	TRBD2	-	TGCGCCAGCAGCGGCGGGACTAGCGGTGGGAGCTCCTACAATGAGCAGTTCTTC	CASSGGTSGGSSYNEQFF
TRBV3-1/TRBV3-2	13	TRBJ2-7	TRBD1	-	TGTGCCAGCAGCAAACAGGGGGCAGACGAGCAGTACTTC	CASSKQGADEQYF
TRBV5-5	15	TRBJ1-1	-	many	TGTGCCAGCAGCTTGGAGGTTCGGGGTGGAACTGAAGCTTTCTTT	CASSLEVRGGTEAFF
TRBV9	14	TRBJ2-5	TRBD2	-	TGTGCCAGCAGCGTAGACGGCGGGAGTGAGACCCAGTACTTC	CASSVDGGSETQYF
TRBV24-1	13	TRBJ2-7	-	-	TGTGCCACCAGTGATCCCTCCTCCTACGAGCAGTACTTC	CATSDPSSYEQYF
TRBV19	14	TRBJ2-7	-	few	TGTGCCAGTAGTATGACTGTCTGGGCCTACGAGCAGTACTTC	CASSMTVWAYEQYF
TRBV3-1/TRBV3-2	14	TRBJ1-2	TRBD1	-	TGTGCCAGCAGCCCCCTCGACAGGGGGAATGGCTACACCTTC	CASSPLDRGNGYTF
TRBV7-2	13	TRBJ2-3	-	-	TGTGCCAGCAGCTTAGTGTTGCGGAATACGCAGTATTTT	CASSLVLRNTQYF
TRBV11-2	12	TRBJ2-1	-	-	TGTGCCAGCAGCTTTCCTGGGGGGGAGCAGTTCTTC	CASSFPGGEQFF
TRBV5-5	13	TRBJ2-3	-	-	TGTGCCAGCAGTCGGCCCGGTGTAGATACGCAGTATTTT	CASSRPGVDTQYF
TRBV5-1	14	TRBJ1-3	-	-	TGCGCCAGCAGCTTGGGGGTTTCTGGAAACACCATATATTTT	CASSLGVSGNTIYF
TRBV15	16	TRBJ1-3	TRBD1	-	TGTGCCACCAGCAGAGTGACAGGGGTGGGCGGAAACACCATATATTTT	CATSRVTGVGGNTIYF
TRBV6-5	13	TRBJ2-2	-	-	TGTGCCAGCAGCACCAGGAACACCGGGGAGCTGTTTTTT	CASSTRNTGELFF
TRBV2	18	TRBJ1-3	-	-	TGTGCCAGCAGCCTACCCCTCCTAGGATGGGACACTGGAAACACCATATATTTT	CASSLPLLGWDTGNTIYF
TRBV28	18	TRBJ2-7	TRBD1	-	TGTGCCAGCAGTCCCCCTTCCGGTCCGGGACAGGGGGCTTACGAGCAGTACTTC	CASSPPSGPGQGAYEQYF
TRBV30	14	TRBJ2-3	-	-	TGTGCCTGGAGTGCCACAGGGATTACAGATACGCAGTATTTT	CAWSATGITDTQYF
TRBV27	14	TRBJ2-1	TRBD2	-	TGTGCCAGCAGTTTTCGTCTGGGGAGGGATGAGCAGTTCTTC	CASSFRLGRDEQFF
TRBV20-1	12	TRBJ2-5	-	once	TGCAGTGCTAGTCAGTACCTAGAGACCCAGTACTTC	CSASQYLETQYF
TRBV14	13	TRBJ1-3	-	many	TGTGCCAGCAGCCCCCGGCAGGCTCGTGGCATATATTTT	CASSPRQARGIYF
TRBV6-2/TRBV6-3	15	TRBJ1-2	-	-	TGTGCCAGCAGTTACTACGCCCGGGACGGCAATGGCTACACCTTC	CASSYYARDGNGYTF
TRBV3-1/TRBV3-2	21	TRBJ1-5	-	-	TGTGCCAGCAGCCAAGAAAGGATCTCCCCGGGGTCGGATGATAGCAATCAGCCCCAGCATTTT	CASSQERISPGSDDSNQPQHF
TRBV2	13	TRBJ2-5	-	few	TGTGCCAGCGGGATAAGGGCCGGGGAGACCCAGTACTTC	CASGIRAGETQYF
TRBV20-1	11	TRBJ1-2	-	-	TGCAGTGCGCTGCGGGGAGGAGGCTACACCTTC	CSALRGGGYTF
TRBV10-1	13	TRBJ2-2	TRBD2	-	TGCGCCAGCAGTAGCGGGGATCCCGGGGAGCTGTTTTTT	CASSSGDPGELFF
TRBV29-1	13	TRBJ2-7	-	-	TGCAGCGTTTCTCCGGAGAACTCCTACGAGCAGTACTTC	CSVSPENSYEQYF
TRBV15	15	TRBJ1-5	-	-	TGTGCCACCAGCAGACACAGGAATAGCAATCAGCCCCAGCATTTT	CATSRHRNSNQPQHF
TRBV6-2/TRBV6-3	15	TRBJ2-7	TRBD1	few	TGTGCCAGCAGTTTGACAGGGGCGAGCTCCTACGAGCAGTACTTC	CASSLTGASSYEQYF
TRBV27	16	TRBJ1-2	TRBD1	-	TGTGCCAGCAGTTTGTTCGGGACAGACACTATGTTCGGCTACACCTTC	CASSLFGTDTMFGYTF
TRBV7-8	18	TRBJ2-2	-	-	TGTGCCAGCAGCTTGGGGTTGCGTCAAACCGCGAACACCGGGGAGCTGTTTTTT	CASSLGLRQTANTGELFF
TRBV9	13	TRBJ2-5	-	-	TGTGCCAGCAGCGTAGTAAATCAAGAGACCCAGTACTTC	CASSVVNQETQYF
TRBV5-1	16	TRBJ2-2	TRBD1	few	TGCGCCAGCAGCGCGACGGGACAGGGAAACACCGGGGAGCTGTTTTTT	CASSATGQGNTGELFF
TRBV7-8	13	TRBJ2-1	-	-	TGTGCCAGCAGCTTAGGCGCCTTCAATGAGCAGTTCTTC	CASSLGAFNEQFF
TRBV9	21	TRBJ2-1	TRBD2	-	TGTGCCAGCAGCGTAGCCTCTGGTCGACTAGCGGGAGAAGACCCTAACAATGAGCAGTTCTTC	CASSVASGRLAGEDPNNEQFF
TRBV18	15	TRBJ2-7	-	-	TGTGCCAGCTCACCGGGGTCCGGGTTCTCCTACGAGCAGTACTTC	CASSPGSGFSYEQYF
TRBV27	17	TRBJ1-6	-	-	TGTGCCAGCAGTTTATCCGCAGGGGTTGGGTTTTCTTCACCCCTCCACTTT	CASSLSAGVGFSSPLHF
TRBV28	15	TRBJ2-1	-	-	TGTGCCAGCAGTTCGGACAATACGGCCCACAATGAGCAGTTCTTC	CASSSDNTAHNEQFF